This T cell receptor (beta chain) was captured in a study of blood T cell repertoires in COVID-19. Study information: COVID-19 samples collected from the United States, Italy and Spain covered acute and convalescent phases. T cells, B-cell-depleted T cells, or PBMCs supplied cDNA or gDNA.

The CDR3 extends over 19 amino acids. In the authors' workflow: Amplification of reference gene primers provided the estimated nucleated cell counts. Libraries were prepared by immunoSEQ multiplex PCR; TCRdb keeps only in-frame clonotypes and omits some of them. The V and J calls and clone size come from that table; D and trimming were worked out from the DNA. Of under 200,000 clones in the sample, roughly three quarters are singletons; the top ten hold 17%. Sequences were obtained from peripheral blood. The TCR originated in a man aged 55 to 70 with active or convalescent COVID-19. The chain uses TRBV12-2 and TRBJ2-7; the table assigns TRBD2, which was not confirmed against the DNA. TRBV12-2 is flagged as a pseudogene. For the CDR3, the DNA is TGTGCAAGTCGCCTAAGGCGGCGGGAGAATAACCTGGTCGAGCGAGAGCAGTACTTC. Protein: CASRLRRRENNLVEREQYF.